These 3 T cell receptor beta chains were all obtained from the same sample, sequenced in a study of response to subunit inactivated influenza vaccine. TCRdb re-analysed the RT-PCR reads in MiXCR, keeping a single row per CDR3 protein. The sample lists hundreds of thousands of distinct CDR3 sequences; about 15% were seen once. Sample: PBMCs from blood, taken 14 to 15 days before vaccination. These receptors originate from a man aged 45 to 65 who received an inactivated influenza vaccine.

This clonotype was recorded many times. This chain uses TRBV20-1 with TRBJ1-2; D unresolved. The CDR3 length is 12 residues. With 3 bases removed from V and 4 bases from J, the gap between germline ends came to 9 bases. The germline V gene has CDR1 DFQATT and CDR2 SNEGSKA (reference sequence). In DNA, the CDR3 is TGCAGTGCTAGTCCTGTGGGCTATGGCTACACCTTC. Amino acids: CSASPVGYGYTF.

The rearrangement uses TRBV6-5 and TRBJ2-1, with 10 nucleotides matching TRBD2. Germline assignment: CDR1 MNHEY and CDR2 SVGAGI. The CDR3 totals 18 residues. V lost 0 bases to trimming and J lost 4 bases; unmatched junction nucleotides: 9. CDR3 region: CASSYSPSGRAPYNEQFF. The CDR3 DNA reads TGTGCCAGCAGTTACTCTCCGAGCGGGAGGGCTCCGTACAATGAGCAGTTCTTC.

The sample holds a few counts of this clonotype. V usage is TRBV6-9 and J usage is TRBJ2-1, with 11 bases identical to TRBD2. Germline lookup yields CDR1 MNHGY and CDR2 SVAAGI. Unmatched junction bases numbered 6, after V lost 5 bases and J lost 6 bases. The CDR3 runs to 15 residues. In DNA, the CDR3 is TGTGCCAGCAGTCAAACTAGCGGGAGAAGCAATGAGCAGTTCTTC. As protein: CASSQTSGRSNEQFF.